This TCR beta chain came from a study of blood T cell repertoires in COVID-19. Study at large: Samples came from the United States, Italy and Spain, spanning acute and convalescent COVID-19. From T cells, B-cell-depleted T cells, or PBMCs came the material, which was cDNA or gDNA.

Per the study methods: The assay estimated nucleated cells by amplifying reference gene primers. Data came from immunoSEQ multiplex PCR; TCRdb stores just in-frame clones and leaves some out. That table gives V, J and clone size, and the DNA gave D and trimming. Counted here are 150,000 or so clones, almost 85% occurring once; the ten biggest clones make up roughly 7.1%. This clone was counted a few times. The receptor was derived from a man aged 40-49 years who had recovered from COVID-19. Sequencing was done on a sample of peripheral blood.

The CDR3 spells CSVRDTAYNSPLHF. The CDR3 nucleotides are TGCAGCGTTCGGGACACAGCCTATAATTCACCCCTCCACTTT. The chain uses TRBV29-1 and TRBJ1-6; TRBD1 might be the D (6 bases). Germline V gives CDR1 SQVTM, CDR2 ANQGSEA. The V and J ends lost 5 bases and 2 bases respectively, with 10 bases between them. The length of the CDR3 is 14 residues.